This TCR beta chain was retrieved from a study of response to subunit inactivated influenza vaccine (dated by TCRdb to about 2018). General notes on the study: Deep quantitative T cell receptor repertoire profiling was used in the study to track responses to a trivalent subunit inactivated influenza vaccine. The research as a whole found: It was suggested by the authors that each seasonal influenza vaccination may recruit only a limited number of new T cells.

Libraries were constructed by RT-PCR. Sequencing used an Illumina HiSeq 2500. TCRdb itself trimmed the public reads at Q25 with fastp, ran MiXCR and retained productive beta chains. Each record represents a unique CDR3 protein, reported with the most common genes and DNA among its rows. The sample table lists 800,000 to 1,000,000 distinct CDR3 sequences, 21% of them with a count of one. The ten largest clones add up to 10% of the sample. In regard to this clonotype: Its antigen is still unknown. Qualities for individual bases were not recorded, and no much larger clone is one base off.

Via the germline V gene, CDR1 is SGHRS and CDR2 YFSETQ. The CDR3 runs 17 amino acids, cysteine and phenylalanine included. Only CDR3 DNA remains: 51 bases, in frame from the first base. V trim: 4 bases; J trim: 0 bases; unmatched bases: 6. The sequence came from a man over 45 who received an inactivated influenza vaccine. Donor details come from another sample of the same person, matched by shared clones. Source: PBMCs from blood, taken around 5 days after vaccination. In this chain, TRBV5-1 is recombined with TRBJ2-2; TRBD1 agrees with 10 junctional bases. The CDR3 loop reads CASSPLTGGANTGELFF. The DNA sequence follows: TGCGCCAGCAGCCCGCTGACAGGGGGCGCGAACACCGGGGAGCTGTTTTTT.